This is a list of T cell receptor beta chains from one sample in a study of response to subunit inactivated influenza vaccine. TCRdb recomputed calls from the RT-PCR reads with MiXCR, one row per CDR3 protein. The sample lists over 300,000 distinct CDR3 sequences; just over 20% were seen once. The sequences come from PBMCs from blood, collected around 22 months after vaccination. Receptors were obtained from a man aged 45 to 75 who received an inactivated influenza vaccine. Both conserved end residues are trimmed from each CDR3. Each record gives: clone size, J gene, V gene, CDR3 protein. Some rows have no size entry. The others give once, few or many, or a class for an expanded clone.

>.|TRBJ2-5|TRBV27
ASSFLAGAPETQY
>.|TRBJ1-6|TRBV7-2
ASSLVSGGWGNSPLH
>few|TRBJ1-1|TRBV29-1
SVEPSQGPVEAF
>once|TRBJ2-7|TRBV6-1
ASSPDRVSYEQY
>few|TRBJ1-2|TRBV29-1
SVDHRRGYGYT
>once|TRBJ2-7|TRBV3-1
ASSQVLGGWHEQY
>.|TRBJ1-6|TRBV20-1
STRTGGDYNSPLH
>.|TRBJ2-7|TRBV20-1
SAKRQGRIN
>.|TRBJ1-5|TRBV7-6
ASSGRDRSPNQPQH
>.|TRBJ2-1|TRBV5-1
ASSHGLAGGSYNEQF